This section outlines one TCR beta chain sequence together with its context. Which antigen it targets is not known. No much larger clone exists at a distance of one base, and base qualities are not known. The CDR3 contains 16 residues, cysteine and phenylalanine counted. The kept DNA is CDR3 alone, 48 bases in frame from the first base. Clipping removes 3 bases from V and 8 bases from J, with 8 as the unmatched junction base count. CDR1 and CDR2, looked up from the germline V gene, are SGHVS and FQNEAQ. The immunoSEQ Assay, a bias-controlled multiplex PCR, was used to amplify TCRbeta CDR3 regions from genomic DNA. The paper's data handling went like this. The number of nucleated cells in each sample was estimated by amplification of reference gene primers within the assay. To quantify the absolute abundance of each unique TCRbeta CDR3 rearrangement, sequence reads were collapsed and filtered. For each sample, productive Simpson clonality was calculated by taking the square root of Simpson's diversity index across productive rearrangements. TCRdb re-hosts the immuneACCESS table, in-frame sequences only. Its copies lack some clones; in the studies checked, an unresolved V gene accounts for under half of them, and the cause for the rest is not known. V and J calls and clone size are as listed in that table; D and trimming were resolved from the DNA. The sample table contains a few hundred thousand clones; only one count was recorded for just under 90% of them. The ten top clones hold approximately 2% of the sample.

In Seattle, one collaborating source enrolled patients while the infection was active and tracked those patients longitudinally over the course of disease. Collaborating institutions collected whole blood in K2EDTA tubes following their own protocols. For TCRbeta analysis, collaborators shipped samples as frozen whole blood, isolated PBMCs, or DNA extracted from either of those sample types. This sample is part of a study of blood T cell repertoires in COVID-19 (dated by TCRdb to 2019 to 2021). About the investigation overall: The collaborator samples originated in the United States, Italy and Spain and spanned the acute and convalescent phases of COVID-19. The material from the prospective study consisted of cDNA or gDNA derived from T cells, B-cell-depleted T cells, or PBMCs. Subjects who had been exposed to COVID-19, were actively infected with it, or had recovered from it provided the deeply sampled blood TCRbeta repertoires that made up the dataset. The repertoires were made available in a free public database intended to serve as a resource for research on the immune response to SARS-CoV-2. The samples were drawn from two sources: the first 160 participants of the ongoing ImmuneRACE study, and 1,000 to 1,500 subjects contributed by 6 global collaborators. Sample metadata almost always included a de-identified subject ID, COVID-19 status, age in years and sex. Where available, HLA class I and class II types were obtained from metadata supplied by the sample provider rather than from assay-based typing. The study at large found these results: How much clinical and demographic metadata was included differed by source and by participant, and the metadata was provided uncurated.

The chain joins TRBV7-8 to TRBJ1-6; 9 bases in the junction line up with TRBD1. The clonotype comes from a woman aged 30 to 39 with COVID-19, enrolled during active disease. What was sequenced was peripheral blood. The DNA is TGTGCCAGCAGCTTTCTCGGGACAGGGTCGGATTCACCCCTCCACTTT. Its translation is CASSFLGTGSDSPLHF.